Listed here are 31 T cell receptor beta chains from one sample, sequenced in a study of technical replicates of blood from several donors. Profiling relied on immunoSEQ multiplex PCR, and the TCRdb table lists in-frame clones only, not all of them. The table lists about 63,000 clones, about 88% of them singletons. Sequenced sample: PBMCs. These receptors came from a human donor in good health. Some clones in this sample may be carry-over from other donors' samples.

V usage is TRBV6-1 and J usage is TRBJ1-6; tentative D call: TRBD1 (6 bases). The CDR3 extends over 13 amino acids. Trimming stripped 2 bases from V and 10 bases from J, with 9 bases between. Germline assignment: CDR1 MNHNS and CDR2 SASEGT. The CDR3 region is CASSERGSSPLHF. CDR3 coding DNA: TGTGCCAGCAGTGAAAGGGGGTCCTCACCCCTCCACTTT.

In DNA, the CDR3 is TGCGCCAGCAGCTTCGGGGACAGAAACACAGATACGCAGTATTTT. Translating gives CASSFGDRNTDTQYF. This rearrangement joins TRBV5-1 to TRBJ2-3; TRBD1 matches at 7 bases. V gave up 2 bases and J gave up 2 bases; unmatched junction bases: 5. The CDR3 contains 15 residues. Germline V gives CDR1 SGHRS, CDR2 YFSETQ.

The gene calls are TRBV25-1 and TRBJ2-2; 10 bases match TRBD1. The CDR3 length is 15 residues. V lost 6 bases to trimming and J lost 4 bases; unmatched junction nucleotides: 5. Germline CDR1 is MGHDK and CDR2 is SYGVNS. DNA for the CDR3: TGTGCCAGCAGCGCCGGGACAGGGGTCACCGGGGAGCTGTTTTTT. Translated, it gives CASSAGTGVTGELFF. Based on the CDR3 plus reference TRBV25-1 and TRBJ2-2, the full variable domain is EADIYQTPRYLVIGTGKKITLECSQTMGHDKMYWYQQDPGMELHLIHYSYGVNSTEKGDLSSESTVSRIRTEHFPLTLESARPSHTSQYLCASSAGTGVTGELFFGEGSRLTVL.

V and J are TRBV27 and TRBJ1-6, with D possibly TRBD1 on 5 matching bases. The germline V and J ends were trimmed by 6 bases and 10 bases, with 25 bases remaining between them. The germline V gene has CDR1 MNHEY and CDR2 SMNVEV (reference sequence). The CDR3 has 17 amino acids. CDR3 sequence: CASSPRTFGRTDSPLHF. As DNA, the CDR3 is TGTGCCAGCAGCCCTCGGACATTTGGCCGGACGGACTCACCCCTCCACTTT.

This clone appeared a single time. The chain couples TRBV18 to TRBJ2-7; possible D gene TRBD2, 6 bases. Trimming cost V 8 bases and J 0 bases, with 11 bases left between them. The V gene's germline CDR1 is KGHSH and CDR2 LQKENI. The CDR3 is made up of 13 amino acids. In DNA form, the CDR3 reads TGTGCCAGCCGGGGGATGAGCTCCTACGAGCAGTACTTC. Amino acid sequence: CASRGMSSYEQYF.

The CDR3 loop reads CASSLGLDAYNEQFF. The CDR3 coding sequence is TGCGCCAGCAGCCTCGGACTGGACGCCTACAATGAGCAGTTCTTC. The rearrangement joins TRBV4-3 to TRBJ2-1, with D perhaps TRBD2 (5 bases). The CDR3 is made up of 15 amino acids. V was trimmed by 4 bases and J by 2 bases, leaving 12 bases between them. The germline V gene encodes CDR1 LGHNA and CDR2 YSLEER.

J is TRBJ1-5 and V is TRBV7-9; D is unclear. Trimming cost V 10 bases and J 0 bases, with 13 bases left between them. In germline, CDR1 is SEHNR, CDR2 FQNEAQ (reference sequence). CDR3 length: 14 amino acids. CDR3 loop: CATQVAGSNQPQHF. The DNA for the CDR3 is TGTGCCACCCAGGTGGCGGGTAGCAATCAGCCCCAGCATTTT.

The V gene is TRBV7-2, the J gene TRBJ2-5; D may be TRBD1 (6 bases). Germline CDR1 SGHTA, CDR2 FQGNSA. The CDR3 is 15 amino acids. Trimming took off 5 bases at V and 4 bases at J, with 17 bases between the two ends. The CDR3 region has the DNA TGTGCCAGCAGCCGACAGGTTAACTGGGTAGAGACCCAGTACTTC. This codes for CASSRQVNWVETQYF.

DNA for the CDR3: TGCGCCAGCAGCCAAGTACAGGGAGCTACGAACTATGGCTACACCTTC. Translating gives CASSQVQGATNYGYTF. The chain joins TRBV4-3 to TRBJ1-2; a possible D gene is TRBD1 (6 bases). This CDR3 is built from 16 residues. V was cut by 1 base and J by 2 bases, with 14 bases left in between. Germline V CDR1 and CDR2: LGHNA, YSLEER.

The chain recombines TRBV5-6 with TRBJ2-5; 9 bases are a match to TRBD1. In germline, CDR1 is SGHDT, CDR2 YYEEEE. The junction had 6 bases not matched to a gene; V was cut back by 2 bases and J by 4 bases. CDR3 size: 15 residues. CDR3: CASSFGQGMTETQYF. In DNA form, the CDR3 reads TGTGCCAGCAGCTTCGGACAGGGGATGACAGAGACCCAGTACTTC.

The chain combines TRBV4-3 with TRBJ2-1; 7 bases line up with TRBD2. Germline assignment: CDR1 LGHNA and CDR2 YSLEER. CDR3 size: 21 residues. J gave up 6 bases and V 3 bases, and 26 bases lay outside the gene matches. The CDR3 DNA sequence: TGCGCCAGCAGCCAGGCCCCAAACTACTTGACGACTAGTCAGCGGGGCAATGAGCAGTTCTTC. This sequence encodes CASSQAPNYLTTSQRGNEQFF.

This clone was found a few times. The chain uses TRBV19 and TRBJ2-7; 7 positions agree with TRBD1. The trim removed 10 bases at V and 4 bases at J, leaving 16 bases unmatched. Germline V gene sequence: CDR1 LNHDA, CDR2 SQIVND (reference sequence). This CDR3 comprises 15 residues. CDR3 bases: TGTGCCACCAACGAAAAACCGGGACAGCTATACGAGCAGTACTTC. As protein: CATNEKPGQLYEQYF.

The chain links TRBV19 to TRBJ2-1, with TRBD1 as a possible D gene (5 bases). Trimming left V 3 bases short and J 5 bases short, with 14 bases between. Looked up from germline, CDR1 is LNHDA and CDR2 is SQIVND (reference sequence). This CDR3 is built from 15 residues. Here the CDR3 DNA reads TGTGCCAGTAGTATTGGCAGGGTTGGGGACAATGAGCAGTTCTTC. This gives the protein CASSIGRVGDNEQFF.

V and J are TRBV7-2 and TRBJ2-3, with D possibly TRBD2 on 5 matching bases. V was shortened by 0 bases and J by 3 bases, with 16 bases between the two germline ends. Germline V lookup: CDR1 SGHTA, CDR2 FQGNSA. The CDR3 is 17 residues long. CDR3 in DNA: TGTGCCAGCAGCTTAGCTATGTCGGGAATCGGGACAGATACGCAGTATTTT. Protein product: CASSLAMSGIGTDTQYF.

The CDR3 spells CASVGWASAYNEQFF. The CDR3 coding sequence is TGTGCCAGCGTGGGTTGGGCTAGCGCCTACAATGAGCAGTTCTTC. The V and J genes are TRBV27 and TRBJ2-1; perhaps TRBD2 as D (6 bases). CDR3 length equals 15 residues. Trimming took off 8 bases at V and 2 bases at J, with 16 bases between the two ends. In germline, CDR1 is MNHEY, CDR2 SMNVEV (reference sequence).

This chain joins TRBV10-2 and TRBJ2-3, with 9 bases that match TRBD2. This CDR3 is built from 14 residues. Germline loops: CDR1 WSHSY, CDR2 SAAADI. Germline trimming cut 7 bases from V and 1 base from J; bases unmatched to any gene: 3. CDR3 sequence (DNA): TGCGCCAGCACTTTAGCGGGGGGCACAGATACGCAGTATTTT. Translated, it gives CASTLAGGTDTQYF.

CDR3 region: CASSPPVVTDTQYF. CDR3 sequence (DNA): TGTGCCAGCAGCCCCCCGGTGGTAACAGATACGCAGTATTTT. The rearrangement joins TRBV4-2 to TRBJ2-3; no reliable D call. Trimming took off 4 bases at V and 3 bases at J, with 11 bases between the two ends. This CDR3 contains 14 residues. Germline CDR1 reads LGHNA; CDR2 reads YNFKEQ.

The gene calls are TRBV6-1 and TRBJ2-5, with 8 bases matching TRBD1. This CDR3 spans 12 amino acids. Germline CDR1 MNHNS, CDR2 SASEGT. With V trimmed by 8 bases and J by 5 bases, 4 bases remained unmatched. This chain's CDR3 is CASQGARETQYF. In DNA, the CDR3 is TGTGCCAGCCAGGGGGCCCGGGAGACCCAGTACTTC.

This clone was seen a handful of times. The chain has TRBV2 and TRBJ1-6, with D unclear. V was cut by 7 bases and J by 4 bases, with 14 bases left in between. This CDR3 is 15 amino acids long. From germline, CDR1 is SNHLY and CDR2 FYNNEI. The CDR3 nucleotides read TGTGCCAGCACCCCCACTCCATTGTATAATTCACCCCTCCACTTT. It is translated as CASTPTPLYNSPLHF. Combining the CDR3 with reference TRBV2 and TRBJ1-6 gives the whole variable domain EPEVTQTPSHQVTQMGQEVILRCVPISNHLYFYWYRQILGQKVEFLVSFYNNEISEKSEIFDDQFSVERPDGSNFTLKIRSTKLEDSAMYFCASTPTPLYNSPLHFGNGTRLTVT.

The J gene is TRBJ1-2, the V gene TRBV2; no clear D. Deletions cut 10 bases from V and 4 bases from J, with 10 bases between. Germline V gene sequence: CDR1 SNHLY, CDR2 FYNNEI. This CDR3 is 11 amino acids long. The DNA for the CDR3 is TGTGCCACCCGACTGAGCTATGGCTACACCTTC. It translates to CATRLSYGYTF.

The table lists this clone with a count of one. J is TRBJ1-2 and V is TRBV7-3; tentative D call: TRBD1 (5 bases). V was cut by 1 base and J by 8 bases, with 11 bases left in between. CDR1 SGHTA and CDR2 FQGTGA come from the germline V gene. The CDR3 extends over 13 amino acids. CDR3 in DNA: TGTGCCAGCAGCTTAAATACAGGCTTGGGCTACACCTTC. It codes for CASSLNTGLGYTF.

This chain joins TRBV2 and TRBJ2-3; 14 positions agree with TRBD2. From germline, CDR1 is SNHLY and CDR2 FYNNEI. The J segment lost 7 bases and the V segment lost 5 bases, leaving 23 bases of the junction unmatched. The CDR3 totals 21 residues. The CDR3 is CASSRSGGLAGESLRRNTQYF. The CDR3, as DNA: TGTGCCAGCAGTCGATCGGGGGGACTAGCGGGAGAGTCCTTAAGAAGGAATACGCAGTATTTT.

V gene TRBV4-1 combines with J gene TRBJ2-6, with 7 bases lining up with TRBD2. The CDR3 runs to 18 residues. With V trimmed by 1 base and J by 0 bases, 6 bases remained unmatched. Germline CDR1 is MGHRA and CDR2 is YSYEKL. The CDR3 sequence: CASSQGPGGSSGANVLTF. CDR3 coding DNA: TGCGCCAGCAGCCAAGGCCCCGGGGGGTCCTCTGGGGCCAACGTCCTGACTTTC.

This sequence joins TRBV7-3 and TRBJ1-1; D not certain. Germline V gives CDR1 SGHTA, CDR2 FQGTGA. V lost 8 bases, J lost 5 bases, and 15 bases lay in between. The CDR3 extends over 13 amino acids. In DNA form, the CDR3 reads TGTGCCAGCGCGCGGAACCCCCAAACTGAAGCTTTCTTT. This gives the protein CASARNPQTEAFF.

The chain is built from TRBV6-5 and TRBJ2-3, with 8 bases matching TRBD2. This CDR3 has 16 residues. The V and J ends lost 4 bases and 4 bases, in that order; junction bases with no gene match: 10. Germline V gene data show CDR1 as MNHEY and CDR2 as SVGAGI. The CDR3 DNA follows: TGTGCCAGCAGTTCCCCAGGCCGGGGGGGATCAGATACGCAGTATTTT. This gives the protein CASSSPGRGGSDTQYF.

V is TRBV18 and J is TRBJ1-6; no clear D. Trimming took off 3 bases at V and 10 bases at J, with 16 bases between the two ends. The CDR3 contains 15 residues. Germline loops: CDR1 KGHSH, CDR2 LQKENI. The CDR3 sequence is CASSPTILAGSPLHF. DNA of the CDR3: TGTGCCAGCTCACCCACGATACTCGCGGGGTCACCCCTCCACTTT.

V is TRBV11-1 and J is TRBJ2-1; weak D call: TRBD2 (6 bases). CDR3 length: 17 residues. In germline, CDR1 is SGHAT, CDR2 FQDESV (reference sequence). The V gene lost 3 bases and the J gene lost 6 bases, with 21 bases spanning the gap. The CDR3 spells CASSFRLLGGEINEQFF. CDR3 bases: TGTGCCAGCAGCTTTCGTTTGCTCGGCGGGGAAATCAATGAGCAGTTCTTC. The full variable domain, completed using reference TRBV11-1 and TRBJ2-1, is EAEVAQSPRYKITEKSQAVAFWCDPISGHATLYWYRQILGQGPELLVQFQDESVVDDSQLPKDRFSAERLKGVDSTLKIQPAELGDSAMYLCASSFRLLGGEINEQFFGPGTRLTVL.

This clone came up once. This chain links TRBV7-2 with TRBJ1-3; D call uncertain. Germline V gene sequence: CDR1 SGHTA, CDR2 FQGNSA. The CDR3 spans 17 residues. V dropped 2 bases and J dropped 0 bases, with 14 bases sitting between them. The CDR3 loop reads CASSLLGGPSSGNTIYF. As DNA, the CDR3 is TGTGCCAGCAGCTTATTGGGAGGGCCGAGCTCTGGAAACACCATATATTTT.

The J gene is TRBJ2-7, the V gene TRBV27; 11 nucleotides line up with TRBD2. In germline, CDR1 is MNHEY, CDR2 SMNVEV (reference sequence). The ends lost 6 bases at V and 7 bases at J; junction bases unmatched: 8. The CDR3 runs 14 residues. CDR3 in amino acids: CASRLTSGKGEQYF. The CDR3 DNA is TGTGCCAGCAGATTGACTAGCGGGAAGGGTGAGCAGTACTTC.

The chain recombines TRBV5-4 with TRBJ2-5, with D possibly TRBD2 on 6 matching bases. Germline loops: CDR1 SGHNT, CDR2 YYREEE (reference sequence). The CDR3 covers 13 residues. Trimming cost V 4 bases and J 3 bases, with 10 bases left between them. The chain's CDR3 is CASSLTSEETQYF. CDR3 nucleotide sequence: TGTGCCAGCAGCCTGACTAGTGAAGAGACCCAGTACTTC.

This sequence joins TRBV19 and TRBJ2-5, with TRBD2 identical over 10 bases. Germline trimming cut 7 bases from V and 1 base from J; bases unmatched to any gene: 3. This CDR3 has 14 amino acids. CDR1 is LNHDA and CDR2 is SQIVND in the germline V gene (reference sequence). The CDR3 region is CASNSGRAQETQYF. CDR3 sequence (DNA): TGTGCCAGTAACAGCGGGAGGGCCCAAGAGACCCAGTACTTC. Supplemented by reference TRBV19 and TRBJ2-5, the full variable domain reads DGGITQSPKYLFRKEGQNVTLSCEQNLNHDAMYWYRQDPGQGLRLIYYSQIVNDFQKGDIAEGYSVSREKKESFPLTVTSAQKNPTAFYLCASNSGRAQETQYFGPGTRLLVL.